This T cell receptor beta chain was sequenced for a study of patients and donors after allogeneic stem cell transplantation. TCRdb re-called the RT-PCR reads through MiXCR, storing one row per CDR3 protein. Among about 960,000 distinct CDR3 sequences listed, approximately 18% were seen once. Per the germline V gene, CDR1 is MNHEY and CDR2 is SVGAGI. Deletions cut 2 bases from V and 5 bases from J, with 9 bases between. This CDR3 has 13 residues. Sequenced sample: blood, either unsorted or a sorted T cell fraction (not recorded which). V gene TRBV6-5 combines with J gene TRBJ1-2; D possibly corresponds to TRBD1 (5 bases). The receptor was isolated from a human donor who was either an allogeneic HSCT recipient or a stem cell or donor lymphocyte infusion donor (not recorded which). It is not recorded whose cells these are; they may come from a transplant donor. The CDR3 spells CASSYRDPYGYTF. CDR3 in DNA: TGTGCCAGCAGTTACCGGGACCCTTATGGCTACACCTTC.